This T cell receptor beta chain was documented in a study of T cell repertoires in cytomegalovirus infection. Study context: CMV epitopes used comprised recently identified HLA-C-restricted ones and well-studied HLA-B-restricted ones. Matching HLA type and CMV infection were both indicated by public TCR beta signatures.

TCRdb called the reads again in MiXCR, with one record for every CDR3 protein. Of 700,000 to 950,000 distinct CDR3 sequences detected, around a third appear once; the ten largest clones hold under 15%. Study-level findings and limits: Pooled public TCR beta family frequency picked out CMV carriers with the relevant HLA. Within the response measured ex vivo, HLA-C-restricted CMV-specific TCR beta clonotypes were dominant.

In its sample, this clonotype was seen a few times. Its antigen remains unidentified. V was clipped by 5 bases and J by 5 bases; unmatched bases: 8. The CDR3 has 14 residues. Germline assignment: CDR1 LNHNV and CDR2 YYDKDF (reference sequence). The clonotype originates from a human donor in good health (CMV status not recorded). Some clones in this sample may be carry-over from other donors' samples. The chain employs TRBV15 and TRBJ1-1, with 7 bases aligning to TRBD1. The specimen was cultured CD8+ T cells from PBMCs, collected from culture after CMV antigen stimulation. The CDR3 loop reads CATSWNRGVTEAFF. The CDR3 DNA reads TGTGCCACCAGCTGGAACAGGGGAGTGACTGAAGCTTTCTTT.